Sequencing of this T cell receptor (beta chain) was carried out in a study of T cells in Graves' hyperthyroidism and ophthalmopathy (dated by TCRdb to the late 2010s). Regarding the study in general: Peripheral blood was sampled at the time of initial diagnosis, prior to any treatment. To identify TCR V-J signatures that set the groups apart, the researchers used a discovery cohort of 100 patients, made up of 40 to 45 with Graves' ophthalmopathy and some 58 with stable Graves' hyperthyroidism. Whether ophthalmopathy could be predicted prospectively was tested in an independent validation cohort made up of some 20 hyperthyroidism patients plus 17 patients who later progressed to ophthalmopathy. For training and testing, the 100 or so patients in the discovery cohort were randomly divided in a 7:3 ratio. The study also compared thyroid tissue and blood T-cell repertoires from five or six Graves' hyperthyroidism patients. Following sampling, methimazole starting at 30 mg daily was given to hyperthyroidism patients, and high-dose intravenous methylprednisolone was given to ophthalmopathy patients. The paper describes TCR Vbeta CDR3 sequencing of 120 to 150 peripheral blood samples, made up of 43 ophthalmopathy patients, around 78 hyperthyroidism patients and some 17 progressor patients.

Graves' hyperthyroidism was defined as stable when no progression to ophthalmopathy occurred over 18 months of follow-up. The hyperthyroidism patients were between 18 and 65 years old and newly diagnosed, with a disease duration of less than 2 months. Patients with uncontrolled infections, other autoimmune diseases, pregnancy or lactation were excluded. Diagnoses were based on clinical symptoms, serum thyroxine and TRAb, thyroid ultrasound and orbital computed tomography. Ficoll-Paque density gradient centrifugation was used to isolate PBMCs from about 10 ml of fresh peripheral blood. Total RNA was extracted using Trizol reagent, and RNA quality was assessed on an Agilent 2100 Bioanalyzer. Measured from the cysteine to the phenylalanine, the CDR3 is 17 residues long. CDR3 DNA is the only sequence kept; it has 51 bases, read in frame from the first base. The V end loses 6 bases and the J end loses 0 bases, and a stretch of 20 bases separates them. The germline V gene (reference sequence) provides CDR1 LNHDA and CDR2 SQIVND.

Amplification of TCR beta CDR3 regions was carried out from RNA transcripts. The first round of RT-PCR for the TCR CDR3 was performed with the HTBI primer set and the Qiagen OneStep RT-PCR kit. Libraries were constructed in a second round of multiplex PCR, after which size selection and purification were carried out. Sequencing of the libraries was done on an Illumina HiSeq2000 using paired-end 100 bp reads. The paper's processing steps were these. SOAPnuke was used to process the raw data, with reads discarded if the reads contained adapters or uncalled bases, had a mean Phred below 15, or lacked an exact constant-primer or identifier match. COPE v1.2.5 was used to merge high-quality paired reads, and clonotypes were defined as unique nucleotide sequences. Clonotypes were aligned to IMGT TRBV, TRBD and TRBJ reference segments using MiTCR v1.1. Only V-J combinations with frequency above 0.0001, covering 99% to 99.2% of repertoires, were analysed. A TCS score was defined as the ratio of F50 (clonal expansion) to E x V (chaos), with BLOSUM62-based TCRdist applied between CDR3 peptides within each V-J. Welch's t-statistics and random forest reduced around 550 V-J features to roughly 13, which were used in a naive Bayes classifier (R e1071). TCRdb took the public reads, trimmed them with fastp at Q25, ran MiXCR for clone calling and kept in-frame beta chains. Every entry covers one CDR3 protein and lists the most common genes and DNA from its rows. The V and J calls and clone size come from TCRdb's table, not from the authors' own analysis. This sample is represented by around 350,000 distinct CDR3 sequences; about 19% of them were singletons. The ten largest clones add up to 3% to 4.5% of the sample.

Points on this clonotype: The specificity of this receptor is unknown. No qualities accompany the bases; no much larger clone lies one base away.

The paper's findings and limits, for the study overall: No statistical method was used to set the sample size in advance, and investigators knew the group allocation. Ophthalmopathy was separated from stable hyperthyroidism by a 13 V-J signature model, with approximately 89% sensitivity and roughly 81% specificity obtained in cross-validation and 80%/75% obtained in testing. Most expanded thyroid clonotypes (frequency above 0.001) were also found in blood, which suggests that blood repertoires may mirror thyroid immune responses. In validation, the model predicted progression to ophthalmopathy with roughly 70% sensitivity and approximately 78% specificity, a median of roughly seven months before onset.

The sample consisted of blood. The chain joins TRBV19 to TRBJ1-2; the best D guess is TRBD1, with 6 bases matching. This clonotype was obtained from a woman in her late teens or twenties with Graves' hyperthyroidism. The DNA is as follows: TGTGCCAGTAGGCCCCGGGACACCAAGTCGACTAACTATGGCTACACCTTC. Protein translation: CASRPRDTKSTNYGYTF. The entire variable domain, with the stretches around the CDR3 drawn from the reference TRBV19 and TRBJ1-2 proteins, is DGGITQSPKYLFRKEGQNVTLSCEQNLNHDAMYWYRQDPGQGLRLIYYSQIVNDFQKGDIAEGYSVSREKKESFPLTVTSAQKNPTAFYLCASRPRDTKSTNYGYTFGSGTRLTVV.